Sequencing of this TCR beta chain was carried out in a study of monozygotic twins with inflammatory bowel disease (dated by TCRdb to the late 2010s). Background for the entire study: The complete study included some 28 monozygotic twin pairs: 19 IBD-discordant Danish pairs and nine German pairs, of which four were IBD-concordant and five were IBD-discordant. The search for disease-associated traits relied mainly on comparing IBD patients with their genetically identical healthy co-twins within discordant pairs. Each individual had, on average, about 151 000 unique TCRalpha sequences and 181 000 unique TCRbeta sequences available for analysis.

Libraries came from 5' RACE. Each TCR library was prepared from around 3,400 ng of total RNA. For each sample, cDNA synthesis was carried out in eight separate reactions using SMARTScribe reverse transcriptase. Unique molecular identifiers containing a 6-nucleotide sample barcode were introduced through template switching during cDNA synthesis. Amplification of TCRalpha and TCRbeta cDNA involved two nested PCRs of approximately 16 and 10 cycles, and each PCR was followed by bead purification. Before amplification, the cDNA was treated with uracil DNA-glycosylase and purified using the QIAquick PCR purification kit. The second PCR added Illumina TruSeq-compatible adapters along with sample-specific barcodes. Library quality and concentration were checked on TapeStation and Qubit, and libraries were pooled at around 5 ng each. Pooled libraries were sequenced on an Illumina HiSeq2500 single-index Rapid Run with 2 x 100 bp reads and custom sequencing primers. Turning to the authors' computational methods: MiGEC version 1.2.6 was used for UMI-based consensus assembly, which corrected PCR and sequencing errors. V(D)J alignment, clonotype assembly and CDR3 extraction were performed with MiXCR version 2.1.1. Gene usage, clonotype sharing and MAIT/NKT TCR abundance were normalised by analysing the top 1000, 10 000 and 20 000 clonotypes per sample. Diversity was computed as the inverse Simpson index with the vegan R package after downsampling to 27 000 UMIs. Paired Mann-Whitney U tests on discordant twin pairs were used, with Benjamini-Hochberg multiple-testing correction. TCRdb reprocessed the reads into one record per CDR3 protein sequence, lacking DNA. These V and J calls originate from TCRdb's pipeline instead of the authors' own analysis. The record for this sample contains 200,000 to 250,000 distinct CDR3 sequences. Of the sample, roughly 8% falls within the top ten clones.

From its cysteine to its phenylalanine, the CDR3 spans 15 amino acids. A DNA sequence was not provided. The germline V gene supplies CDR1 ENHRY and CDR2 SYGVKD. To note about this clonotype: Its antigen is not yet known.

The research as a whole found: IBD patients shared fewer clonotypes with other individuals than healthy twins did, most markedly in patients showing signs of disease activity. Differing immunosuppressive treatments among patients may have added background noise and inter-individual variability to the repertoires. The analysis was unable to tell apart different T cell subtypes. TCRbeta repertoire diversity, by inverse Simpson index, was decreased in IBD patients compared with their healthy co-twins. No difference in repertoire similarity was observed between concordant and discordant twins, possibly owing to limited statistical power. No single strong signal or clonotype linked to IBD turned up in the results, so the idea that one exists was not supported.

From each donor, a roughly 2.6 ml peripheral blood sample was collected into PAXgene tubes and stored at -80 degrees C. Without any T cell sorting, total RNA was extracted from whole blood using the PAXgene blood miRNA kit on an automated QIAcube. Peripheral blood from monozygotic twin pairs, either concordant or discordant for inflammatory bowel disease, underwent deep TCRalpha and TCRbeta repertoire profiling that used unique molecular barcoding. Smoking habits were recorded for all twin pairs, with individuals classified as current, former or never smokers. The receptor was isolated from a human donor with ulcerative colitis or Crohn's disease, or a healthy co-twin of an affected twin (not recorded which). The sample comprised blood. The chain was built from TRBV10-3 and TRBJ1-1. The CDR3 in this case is CAISVSSVQDTEAFF.